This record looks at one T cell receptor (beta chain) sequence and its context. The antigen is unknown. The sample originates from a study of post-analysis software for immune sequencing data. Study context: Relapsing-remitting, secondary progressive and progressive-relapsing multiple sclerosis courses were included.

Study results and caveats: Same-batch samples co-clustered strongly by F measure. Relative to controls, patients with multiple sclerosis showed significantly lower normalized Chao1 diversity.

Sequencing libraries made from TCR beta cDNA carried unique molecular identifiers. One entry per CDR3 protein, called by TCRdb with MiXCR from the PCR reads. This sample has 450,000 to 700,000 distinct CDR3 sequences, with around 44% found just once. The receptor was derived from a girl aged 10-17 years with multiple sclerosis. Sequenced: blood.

The CDR3 protein is CASSARQGSNSPLHF. The CDR3 DNA reads TGTGCCAGCAGTGCAAGACAGGGGTCCAATTCACCCCTCCACTTT. The chain is built from TRBV12-3 or TRBV12-4 and TRBJ1-6, with 8 bases fitting TRBD1. Trimming at V came to 5 bases and at J to 7 bases, leaving 7 bases not matched to a gene. CDR3 size: 15 residues.